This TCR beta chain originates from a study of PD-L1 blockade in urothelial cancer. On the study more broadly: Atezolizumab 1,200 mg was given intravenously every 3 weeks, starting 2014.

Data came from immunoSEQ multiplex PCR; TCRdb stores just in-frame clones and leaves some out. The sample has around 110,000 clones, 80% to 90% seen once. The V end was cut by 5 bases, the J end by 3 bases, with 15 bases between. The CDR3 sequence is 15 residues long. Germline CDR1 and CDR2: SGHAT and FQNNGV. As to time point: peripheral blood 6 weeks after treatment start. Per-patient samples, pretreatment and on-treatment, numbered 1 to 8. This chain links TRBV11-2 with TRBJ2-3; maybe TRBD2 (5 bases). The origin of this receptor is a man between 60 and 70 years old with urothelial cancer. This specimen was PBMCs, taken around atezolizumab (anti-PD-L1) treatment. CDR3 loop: CASSPRGAETDTQYF. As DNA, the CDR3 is TGTGCCAGCAGCCCCCGAGGAGCGGAGACAGATACGCAGTATTTT.